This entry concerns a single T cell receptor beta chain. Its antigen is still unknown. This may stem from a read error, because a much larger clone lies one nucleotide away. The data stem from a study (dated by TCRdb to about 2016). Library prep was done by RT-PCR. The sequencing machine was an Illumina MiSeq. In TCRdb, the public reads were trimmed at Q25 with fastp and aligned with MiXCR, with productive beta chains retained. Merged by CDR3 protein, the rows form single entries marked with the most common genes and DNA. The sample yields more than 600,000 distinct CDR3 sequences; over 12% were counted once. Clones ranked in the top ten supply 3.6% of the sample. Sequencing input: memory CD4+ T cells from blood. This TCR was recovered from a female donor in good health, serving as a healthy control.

The nucleotide sequence reads as follows: TGCAGTGCTATAGTGGAGGGCCCTTCCGCTGAGCAGTTCTTC. Its protein is CSAIVEGPSAEQFF. The chain is assembled from TRBV20-1 and TRBJ2-1; a tentative D match to TRBD2 spans 6 bases. The trim is 4 bases for V and 9 bases for J, with a gap of 19 bases between the germline ends. The germline V gene (reference sequence) supplies CDR1 DFQATT and CDR2 SNEGSKA. From its cysteine to its phenylalanine, the CDR3 spans 14 amino acids. Only the CDR3 DNA is retained, 42 bases long and in frame from the first base.